Reported below is one T cell receptor (beta chain). The antigen is undetermined. The junction differs from germline at one of its ends, possibly a read error. Per the germline V gene, CDR1 is MNHEY and CDR2 is SVGAGI. The CDR3 length is 12 residues. Whole-study results and caveats: Tumor-infiltrating Treg TCR alpha and beta sequences overlapped most with tumor naive CD4+ T cells, then blood naive. Tumor memory CD4+ T cell TCR gene usage clustered with blood and lymph node memory CD4+ cells and lymph node naive CD4+ cells. Whole repertoires were not studied in the larger cohort, only one V-J beta rearrangement.

TCRdb re-derived calls from the 5' RACE reads in MiXCR, one entry per CDR3 protein. The sample lists some 62,000 distinct CDR3 sequences, approximately 29% occurring once. Sequencing was carried out using tumor-infiltrating naive CD4+ T cells sorted from the breast tumor. As to subset: naive CD4+ T cells, CD4+CD45RA+CD25-. This chain connects TRBV6-5 to TRBJ1-1; 7 nucleotides match TRBD1. This TCR was recovered from a female donor with breast cancer. For the CDR3, the DNA is TGTGCCAGCCACAGGGGCGCCACTGGAGCTTTCTTT. This encodes CASHRGATGAFF.